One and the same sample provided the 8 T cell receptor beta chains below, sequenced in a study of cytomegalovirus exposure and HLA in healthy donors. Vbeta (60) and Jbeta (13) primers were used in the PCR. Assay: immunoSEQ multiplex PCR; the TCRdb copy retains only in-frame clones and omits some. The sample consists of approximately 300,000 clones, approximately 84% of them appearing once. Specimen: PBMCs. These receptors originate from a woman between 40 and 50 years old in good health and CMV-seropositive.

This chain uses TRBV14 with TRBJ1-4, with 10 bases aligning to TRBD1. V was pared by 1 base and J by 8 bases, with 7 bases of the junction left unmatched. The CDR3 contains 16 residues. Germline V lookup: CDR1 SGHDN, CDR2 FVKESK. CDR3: CASSQGLTGGGEKLFF. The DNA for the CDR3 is TGTGCCAGCAGCCAAGGTCTGACAGGGGGCGGCGAAAAACTGTTTTTT.

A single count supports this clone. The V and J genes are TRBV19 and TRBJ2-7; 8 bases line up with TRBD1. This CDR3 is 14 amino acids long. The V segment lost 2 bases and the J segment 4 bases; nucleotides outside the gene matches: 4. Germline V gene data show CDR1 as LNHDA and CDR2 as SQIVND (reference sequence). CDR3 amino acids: CASSIQGAEYEQYF. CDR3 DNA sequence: TGTGCCAGTAGTATACAGGGGGCTGAGTACGAGCAGTACTTC.

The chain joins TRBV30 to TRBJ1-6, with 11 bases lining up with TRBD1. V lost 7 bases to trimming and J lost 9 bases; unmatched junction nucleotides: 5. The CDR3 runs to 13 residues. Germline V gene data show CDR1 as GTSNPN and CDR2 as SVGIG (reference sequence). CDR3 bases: TGTGCCTTGGGGGACAGGGGGAGTTCACCCCTCCACTTT. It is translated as CALGDRGSSPLHF.

The chain's CDR3 is CASRTGTGYGYTF. The DNA of the CDR3 is TGTGCCAGCAGGACCGGGACAGGCTATGGCTACACCTTC. The chain joins TRBV2 to TRBJ1-2, with 8 bases matching TRBD1. Germline CDR1 is SNHLY and CDR2 is FYNNEI. The V gene end was trimmed by 6 bases and the J gene end by 4 bases; junction bases not matched to a gene: 4. The CDR3 loop spans 13 amino acids.

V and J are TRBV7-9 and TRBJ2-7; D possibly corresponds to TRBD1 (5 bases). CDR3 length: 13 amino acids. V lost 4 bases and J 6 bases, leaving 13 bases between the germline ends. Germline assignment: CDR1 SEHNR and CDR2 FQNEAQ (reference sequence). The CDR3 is CASSSIPGFEQYF. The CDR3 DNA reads TGTGCCAGCAGCTCTATTCCAGGGTTCGAGCAGTACTTC.

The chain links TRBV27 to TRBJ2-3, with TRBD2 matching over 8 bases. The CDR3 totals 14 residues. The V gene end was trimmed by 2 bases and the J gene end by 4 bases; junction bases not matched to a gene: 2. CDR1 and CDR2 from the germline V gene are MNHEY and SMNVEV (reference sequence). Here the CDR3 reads CASSLVAGSDTQYF. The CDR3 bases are TGTGCCAGCAGTTTAGTAGCGGGATCAGATACGCAGTATTTT.

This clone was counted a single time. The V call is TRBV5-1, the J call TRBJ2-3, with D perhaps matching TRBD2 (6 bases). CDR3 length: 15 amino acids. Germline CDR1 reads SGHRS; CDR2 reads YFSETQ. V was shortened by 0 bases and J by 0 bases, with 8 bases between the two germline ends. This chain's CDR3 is CASSLAGASTDTQYF. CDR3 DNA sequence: TGCGCCAGCAGCTTGGCGGGAGCCAGCACAGATACGCAGTATTTT.

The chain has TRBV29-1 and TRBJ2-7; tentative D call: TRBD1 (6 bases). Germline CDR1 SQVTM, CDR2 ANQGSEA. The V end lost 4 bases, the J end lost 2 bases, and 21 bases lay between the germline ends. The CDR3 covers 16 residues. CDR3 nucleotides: TGCAGCGTTGTGCCGGGAAATGACAGGCAACCCTACGAGCAGTACTTC. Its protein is CSVVPGNDRQPYEQYF.